This TCR beta chain was recorded in a study of human T cells and chemical hapten exposure. Study context: Patients had diphenylcyclopropenone applied to the scalp weekly throughout the approximately 23-week study.

This sample's time point: patch test 2, 6 weeks after DPC sensitization. Treatment indicated: therapeutic diphenylcyclopropenone sensitization with weekly scalp DPC. The total RNA was obtained from whole blood that was not fractionated. This clonotype was found many times. TCRdb processed the RACE reads anew with MiXCR; each CDR3 protein has one entry. The sample shows under 85,000 distinct CDR3 sequences, 10% of them seen only once. This CDR3 is 13 amino acids long. The trim removed 4 bases at V and 5 bases at J, leaving 5 bases unmatched. CDR1 is SQVTM and CDR2 is ANQGSEA in the germline V gene. This chain connects TRBV29-1 to TRBJ2-7; 10 bases are shared with TRBD1. The sequenced sample was whole blood, obtained in connection with sensitization to the hapten diphenylcyclopropenone (DPC). The sequence was collected from a woman aged 45-65 years with alopecia areata. Some clones in this sample may be carry-over from other donors' samples. CDR3 in amino acids: CSVAPTGGNEQYF. In DNA form, the CDR3 reads TGCAGCGTTGCTCCGACAGGGGGCAACGAGCAGTACTTC.